The rows below give T cell receptor beta chains drawn from one sample of a study of blood T cell repertoires in COVID-19. Some clones are missing from TCRdb's copy, which holds only in-frame ones; the method was immunoSEQ multiplex PCR. The table lists more than 450,000 clones, about nine tenths of them singletons, with 0.7% in the top ten. The sequenced sample consisted of PBMCs or T cells enriched from blood (not recorded which). Source of these receptors: a woman aged 18 to 35 who had recovered from COVID-19. Each CDR3 is given with its conserved first and last residue. The order of the fields is V gene, clone size, J gene, D gene, CDR3 protein, CDR3 DNA. D genes are given only for firm matches. The size field is filled for only some rows; it gives once, few, many or a size class.

TRBV30,.,TRBJ1-1,.,CAWSVERGQGQAFF,TGTGCCTGGAGTGTTGAGAGAGGCCAGGGTCAAGCTTTCTTT
TRBV5-5,once,TRBJ2-3,.,CASSLSATTDTQYF,TGTGCCAGCAGCTTAAGCGCTACCACAGATACGCAGTATTTT
TRBV30,.,TRBJ2-5,.,CAWGGYDRTREETQYF,TGTGCCTGGGGGGGTTACGACAGGACGCGTGAAGAGACCCAGTACTTC
TRBV20-1,few,TRBJ1-3,.,CSGGIANTIYF,TGCAGCGGGGGGATAGCAAACACCATATATTTT
TRBV5-4,.,TRBJ1-2,TRBD1,CASSLVTGGGYGYTF,TGTGCCAGCAGCTTAGTAACAGGGGGAGGCTATGGCTACACCTTC
TRBV4-1,.,TRBJ1-2,TRBD1,CASSQDLTGAGKGYTF,TGCGCCAGCAGCCAAGATCTGACAGGGGCGGGTAAAGGCTACACCTTC
TRBV25-1,.,TRBJ1-2,.,CASSEGQGTASRYGYTF,TGTGCCAGCAGTGAAGGGCAGGGTACCGCAAGTCGCTATGGCTACACCTTC
TRBV2,.,TRBJ2-2,.,CASSGGGTLRRELFF,TGTGCCAGCAGTGGGGGGGGCACACTTCGCCGGGAGCTGTTTTTT
TRBV5-1,.,TRBJ1-2,.,CASRPPGQTYGYTF,TGCGCCAGCAGACCCCCGGGACAAACTTATGGCTACACCTTC
TRBV28,.,TRBJ2-1,.,CASSPRTPEGNEQFF,TGTGCCAGCAGTCCCCGGACACCCGAAGGCAATGAGCAGTTCTTC
TRBV18,few,TRBJ1-2,.,CASSPQPQGEGYTF,TGTGCCAGCTCACCACAACCACAGGGAGAAGGCTACACCTTC
TRBV6-2/TRBV6-3,.,TRBJ1-1,TRBD1,CASSPGGNTEAFF,TGTGCCAGCAGTCCAGGGGGGAACACTGAAGCTTTCTTT
TRBV7-8,.,TRBJ1-1,.,CASSLGLGGQAFF,TGTGCCAGCAGCTTAGGTCTGGGGGGTCAAGCTTTCTTT
TRBV4-1,.,TRBJ1-4,.,CASSPPGSNEKLFF,TGCGCCAGCAGCCCCCCAGGGTCGAATGAAAAACTGTTTTTT
TRBV4-1,.,TRBJ2-7,.,CASSRTPWGSIEQYF,TGCGCCAGCAGCCGGACCCCGTGGGGCTCCATCGAGCAGTACTTC
TRBV5-5,.,TRBJ2-2,TRBD2,CASSLGLAAGELFF,TGTGCCAGCAGCTTGGGGCTAGCGGCCGGGGAGCTGTTTTTT
TRBV13,.,TRBJ1-2,TRBD1,CASSQKTGRGENYGYTF,TGTGCCAGCAGCCAGAAGACAGGGCGGGGAGAAAACTATGGCTACACCTTC
TRBV30,.,TRBJ2-7,.,CAWSSGAPGDEQYF,TGTGCCTGGTCCTCCGGGGCCCCGGGGGACGAGCAGTACTTC
TRBV9,once,TRBJ1-1,.,CASSSVKGQGSMNTEAFF,TGTGCCAGCAGCTCCGTTAAGGGGCAGGGGAGCATGAACACTGAAGCTTTCTTT
TRBV2,few,TRBJ1-2,TRBD1,CASSGQGEDYGYTF,TGTGCCAGCAGTGGACAGGGGGAAGACTATGGCTACACCTTC
TRBV12-5,.,TRBJ2-3,.,CASGRDTGTDTQYF,TGTGCTAGTGGCCGGGACACGGGCACAGATACGCAGTATTTT
TRBV28,.,TRBJ2-6,.,CASSPLGGTPFSGANVLTF,TGTGCCAGCAGCCCCCTGGGGGGGACACCGTTCTCTGGGGCCAACGTCCTGACTTTC
TRBV2,.,TRBJ1-1,.,CASDPGGNTEAFF,TGTGCCAGTGACCCCGGGGGGAACACTGAAGCTTTCTTT
TRBV7-3,few,TRBJ2-3,TRBD2,CASSRSGGSTDTQYF,TGTGCCAGCAGCCGTAGCGGGGGAAGCACAGATACGCAGTATTTT
TRBV30,.,TRBJ1-2,.,CAWDPGTLYGYTF,TGTGCCTGGGACCCGGGAACTCTCTATGGCTACACCTTC
TRBV4-1,.,TRBJ2-3,TRBD1,CASSQRTGDTDTQYF,TGCGCCAGCAGCCAAAGGACAGGAGACACAGATACGCAGTATTTT
TRBV5-1,.,TRBJ2-7,TRBD1,CASSFGTGGPYEQYF,TGCGCCAGCAGCTTCGGGACAGGAGGTCCCTACGAGCAGTACTTC
TRBV13,.,TRBJ1-2,.,CASSLLPGLNYGYTF,TGTGCCAGCAGCTTGCTTCCGGGACTGAACTATGGCTACACCTTC
TRBV6-1,.,TRBJ2-3,.,CASSDTIHTDTQYF,TGTGCCAGCAGTGATACTATCCACACAGATACGCAGTATTTT
TRBV28,.,TRBJ1-2,TRBD1,CASSFPGTGRNGYTF,TGTGCCAGCAGTTTCCCCGGGACAGGGAGAAATGGCTACACCTTC
TRBV7-2,.,TRBJ2-5,TRBD1,CASSLVSGGGETQYF,TGTGCCAGCAGCTTAGTATCAGGGGGCGGAGAGACCCAGTACTTC
TRBV19,.,TRBJ1-1,TRBD1,CASSSWDRGNSNTEAFF,TGTGCCAGTAGTTCTTGGGACAGGGGGAATTCGAACACTGAAGCTTTCTTT
TRBV5-1,.,TRBJ1-3,.,CASSLEPGSGNTIYF,TGCGCCAGCAGCTTGGAACCAGGCTCTGGAAACACCATATATTTT
TRBV10-1,.,TRBJ2-5,.,CASSESGGRGQETQYF,TGCGCCAGCAGTGAGTCGGGCGGCAGGGGCCAAGAGACCCAGTACTTC
TRBV5-1,.,TRBJ2-1,TRBD2,CASSLLASGVFSNNEQFF,TGCGCCAGCAGCTTGCTGGCTAGCGGGGTCTTCTCTAACAATGAGCAGTTCTTC
TRBV4-1,.,TRBJ2-1,.,CASSQPRDWGNEQFF,TGCGCCAGCAGCCAACCCAGGGATTGGGGCAATGAGCAGTTCTTC
TRBV5-1,.,TRBJ2-7,TRBD1,CASTWDRGGEQYF,TGCGCCAGCACCTGGGACAGGGGGGGCGAGCAGTACTTC
TRBV3-1/TRBV3-2,.,TRBJ2-5,TRBD2,CASSLLAGETQYF,TGTGCCAGCAGCCTGCTAGCGGGGGAGACCCAGTACTTC
TRBV5-4,.,TRBJ1-5,TRBD1,CASSSQGSGQPQHF,TGTGCCAGCAGCTCACAGGGGTCAGGGCAGCCCCAGCATTTT
TRBV4-1,.,TRBJ2-1,.,CASSVPWTANEQFF,TGCGCCAGCAGCGTGCCATGGACAGCGAATGAGCAGTTCTTC
TRBV5-1,.,TRBJ2-3,.,CASSLGEPTDTQYF,TGCGCCAGCAGCTTGGGTGAGCCCACAGATACGCAGTATTTT
TRBV19,.,TRBJ1-5,TRBD1,CASSSWTGYNQPQHF,TGTGCCAGTAGTTCCTGGACAGGGTATAATCAGCCCCAGCATTTT
TRBV30,few,TRBJ2-2,TRBD2,CAWIAGSQGGELFF,TGTGCCTGGATAGCGGGGTCCCAAGGCGGGGAGCTGTTTTTT
TRBV5-1,.,TRBJ2-7,.,CASSLGVGAYEQYF,TGCGCCAGCAGCTTGGGAGTTGGGGCTTACGAGCAGTACTTC
TRBV5-4,.,TRBJ2-5,TRBD2,CASSLGWLASGGPQETQYF,TGTGCCAGCAGCTTGGGGTGGCTGGCTAGCGGGGGCCCCCAAGAGACCCAGTACTTC
TRBV7-2,.,TRBJ2-3,TRBD2,CASSPRLAGSDTQYF,TGTGCCAGCAGCCCCCGACTAGCGGGGTCAGATACGCAGTATTTT
TRBV5-1,once,TRBJ2-7,.,CASSSSPDYEQYF,TGCGCCAGCAGCTCGAGTCCCGACTACGAGCAGTACTTC
TRBV16,.,TRBJ1-5,.,CASSRGTGQPQHF,TGTGCCAGCAGCCGTGGAACAGGTCAGCCCCAGCATTTT